This T cell receptor (beta chain) was sequenced for a study of cytomegalovirus exposure and HLA in healthy donors. About this clone itself: The antigen remains undetermined.

The PCR contained 60 Vbeta and 13 Jbeta primers. Clones were sequenced by immunoSEQ multiplex PCR, and TCRdb holds only the in-frame ones, with some missing. The table shows about 95,000 clones, with about two thirds occurring only once. Study-wide results and limits: A link between a missense DCLRE1C variant and TCR beta V- and J-gene trimming emerged from a later analysis.

The germline V gene encodes CDR1 MGHDK and CDR2 SYGVNS. Trimming at V came to 3 bases and at J to 7 bases, leaving 11 bases not matched to a gene. This CDR3 has 16 residues. This TCR came from a woman between 45 and 65 years old in good health and CMV-seropositive. This chain connects TRBV25-1 to TRBJ1-4, with TRBD1 matching 7 bases. Sequenced input: PBMCs. The CDR3 loop is CASSESGRGLSEKLFF. The CDR3, as DNA: TGTGCCAGCAGTGAGAGCGGCAGGGGGTTAAGTGAAAAACTGTTTTTT. Filled out from reference TRBV25-1 and TRBJ1-4, the complete variable domain reads EADIYQTPRYLVIGTGKKITLECSQTMGHDKMYWYQQDPGMELHLIHYSYGVNSTEKGDLSSESTVSRIRTEHFPLTLESARPSHTSQYLCASSESGRGLSEKLFFGSGTQLSVL.